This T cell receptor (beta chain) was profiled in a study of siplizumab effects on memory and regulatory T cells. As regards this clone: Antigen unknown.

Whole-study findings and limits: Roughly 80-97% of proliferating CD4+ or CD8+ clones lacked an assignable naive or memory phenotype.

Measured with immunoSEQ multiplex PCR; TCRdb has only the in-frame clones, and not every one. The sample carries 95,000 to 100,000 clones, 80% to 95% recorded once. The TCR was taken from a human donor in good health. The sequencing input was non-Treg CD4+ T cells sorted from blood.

The CDR3 sequence: CASTQGNIQYF. The CDR3, as DNA: TGTGCCAGCACCCAGGGGAACATTCAGTACTTC. V is TRBV28 and J is TRBJ2-4; weak D call: TRBD1 (6 bases). Germline CDR1 reads MDHEN; CDR2 reads SYDVKM. The CDR3 is 11 amino acids. The V end lost 7 bases, the J end lost 7 bases, and 8 bases lay between the germline ends.